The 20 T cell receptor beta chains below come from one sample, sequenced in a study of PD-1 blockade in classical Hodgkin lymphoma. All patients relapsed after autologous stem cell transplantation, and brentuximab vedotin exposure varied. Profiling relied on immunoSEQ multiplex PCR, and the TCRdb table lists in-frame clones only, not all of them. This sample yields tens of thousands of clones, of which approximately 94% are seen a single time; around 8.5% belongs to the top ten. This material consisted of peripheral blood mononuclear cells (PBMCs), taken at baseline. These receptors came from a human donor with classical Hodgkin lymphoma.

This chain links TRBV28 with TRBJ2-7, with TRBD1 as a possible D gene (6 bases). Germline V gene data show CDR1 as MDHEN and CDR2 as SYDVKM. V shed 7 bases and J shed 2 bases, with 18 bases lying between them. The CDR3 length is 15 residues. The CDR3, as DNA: TGTGCCAGCACAGGGGTTGGCCGGCAACCCTACGAGCAGTACTTC. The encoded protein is CASTGVGRQPYEQYF.

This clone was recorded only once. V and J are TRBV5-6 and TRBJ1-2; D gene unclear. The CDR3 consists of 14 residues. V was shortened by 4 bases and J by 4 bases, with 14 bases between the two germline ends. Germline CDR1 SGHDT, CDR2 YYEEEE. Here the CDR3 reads CASSPFGYSYGYTF. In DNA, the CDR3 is TGTGCCAGCAGCCCGTTTGGTTATTCCTATGGCTACACCTTC.

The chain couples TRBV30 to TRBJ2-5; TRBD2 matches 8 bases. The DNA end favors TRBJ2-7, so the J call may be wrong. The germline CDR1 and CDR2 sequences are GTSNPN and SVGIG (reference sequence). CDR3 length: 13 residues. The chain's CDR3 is CAFLTSGSYEQYF. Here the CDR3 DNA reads TGTGCCTTCCTCACTAGCGGATCCTACGAGCAGTACTTC.

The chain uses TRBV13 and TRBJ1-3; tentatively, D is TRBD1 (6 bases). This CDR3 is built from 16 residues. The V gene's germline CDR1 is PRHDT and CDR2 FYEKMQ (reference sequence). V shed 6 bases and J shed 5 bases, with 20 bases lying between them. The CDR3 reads CASRSTQGYFRNTIYF. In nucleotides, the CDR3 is TGTGCCAGCAGATCTACACAGGGCTACTTTAGAAACACCATATATTTT.

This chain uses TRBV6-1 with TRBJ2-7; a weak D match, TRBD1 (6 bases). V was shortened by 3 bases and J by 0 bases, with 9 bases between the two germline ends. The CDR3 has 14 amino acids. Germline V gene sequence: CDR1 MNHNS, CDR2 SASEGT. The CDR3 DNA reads TGTGCCAGCAGTGACGGGACACCCTCCTACGAGCAGTACTTC. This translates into CASSDGTPSYEQYF.

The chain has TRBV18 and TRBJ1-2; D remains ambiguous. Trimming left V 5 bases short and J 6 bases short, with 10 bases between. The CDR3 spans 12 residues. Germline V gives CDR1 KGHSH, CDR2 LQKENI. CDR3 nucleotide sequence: TGTGCCAGCTCAGGTACGGAGAATGGCTACACCTTC. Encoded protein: CASSGTENGYTF.

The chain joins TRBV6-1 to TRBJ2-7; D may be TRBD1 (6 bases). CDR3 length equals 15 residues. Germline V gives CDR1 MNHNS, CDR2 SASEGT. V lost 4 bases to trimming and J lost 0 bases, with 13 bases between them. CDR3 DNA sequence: TGTGCCAGCAGTGCTGGGACATGGAGCTCCTACGAGCAGTACTTC. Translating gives CASSAGTWSSYEQYF.

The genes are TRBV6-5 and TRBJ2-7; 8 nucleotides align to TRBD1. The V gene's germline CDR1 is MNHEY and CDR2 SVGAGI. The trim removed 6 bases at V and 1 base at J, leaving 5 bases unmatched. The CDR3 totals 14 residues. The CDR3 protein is CASRPGQGSYEQYF. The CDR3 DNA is TGTGCCAGCAGGCCCGGACAGGGATCCTACGAGCAGTACTTC.

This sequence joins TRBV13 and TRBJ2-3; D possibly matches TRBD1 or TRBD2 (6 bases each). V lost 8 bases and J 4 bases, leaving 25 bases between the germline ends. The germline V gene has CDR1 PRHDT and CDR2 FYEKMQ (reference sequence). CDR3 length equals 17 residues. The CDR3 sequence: CASGFTGLTEGADTQYF. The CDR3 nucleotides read TGTGCCAGCGGTTTTACAGGGCTCACGGAGGGGGCAGATACGCAGTATTTT.

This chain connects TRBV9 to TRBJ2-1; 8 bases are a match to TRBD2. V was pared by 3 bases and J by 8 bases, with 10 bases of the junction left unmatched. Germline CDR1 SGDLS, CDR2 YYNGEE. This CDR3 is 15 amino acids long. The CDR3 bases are TGTGCCAGCAGCGCCGGCGGCGGGGGGAACTATGAGCAGTTCTTC. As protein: CASSAGGGGNYEQFF. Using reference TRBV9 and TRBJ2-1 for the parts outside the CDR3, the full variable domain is DSGVTQTPKHLITATGQRVTLRCSPRSGDLSVYWYQQSLDQGLQFLIQYYNGEERAKGNILERFSAQQFPDLHSELNLSSLELGDSALYFCASSAGGGGNYEQFFGPGTRLTVL.

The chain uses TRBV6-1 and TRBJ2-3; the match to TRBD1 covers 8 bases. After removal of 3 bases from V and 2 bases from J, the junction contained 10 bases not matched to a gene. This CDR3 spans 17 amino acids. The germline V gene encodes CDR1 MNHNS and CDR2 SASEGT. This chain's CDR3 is CASSEGGGTGPTDTQYF. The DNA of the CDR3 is TGTGCCAGCAGTGAGGGGGGTGGGACAGGCCCCACAGATACGCAGTATTTT.

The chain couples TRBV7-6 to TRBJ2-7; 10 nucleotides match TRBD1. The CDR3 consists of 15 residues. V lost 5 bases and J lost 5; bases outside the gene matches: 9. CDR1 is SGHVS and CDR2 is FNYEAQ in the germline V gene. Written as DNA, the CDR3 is TGTGCCAGCAGCACCCGACAGGGGGCGTTCGACGAGCAGTACTTC. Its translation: CASSTRQGAFDEQYF. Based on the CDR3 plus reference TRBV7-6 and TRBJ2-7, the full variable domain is GAGVSQSPRYKVTKRGQDVALRCDPISGHVSLYWYRQALGQGPEFLTYFNYEAQQDKSGLPNDRFSAERPEGSISTLTIQRTEQRDSAMYRCASSTRQGAFDEQYFGPGTRLTVT.

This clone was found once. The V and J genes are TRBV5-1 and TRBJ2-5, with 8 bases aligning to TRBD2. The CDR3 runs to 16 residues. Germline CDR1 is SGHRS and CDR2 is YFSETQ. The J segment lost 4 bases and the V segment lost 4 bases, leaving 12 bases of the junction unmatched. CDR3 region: CASSPTPSGGAETQYF. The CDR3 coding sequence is TGCGCCAGCAGCCCAACCCCCAGCGGGGGAGCAGAGACCCAGTACTTC. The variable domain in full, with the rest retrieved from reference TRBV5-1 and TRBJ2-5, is KAGVTQTPRYLIKTRGQQVTLSCSPISGHRSVSWYQQTPGQGLQFLFEYFSETQRNKGNFPGRFSGRQFSNSRSEMNVSTLELGDSALYLCASSPTPSGGAETQYFGPGTRLLVL.

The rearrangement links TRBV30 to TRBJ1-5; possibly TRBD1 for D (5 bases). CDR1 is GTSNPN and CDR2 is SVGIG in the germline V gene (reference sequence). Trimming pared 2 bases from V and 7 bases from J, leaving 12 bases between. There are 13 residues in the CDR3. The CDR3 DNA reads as TGTGCCTGGAGTTTGACAGTCGACCAGCCCCAGCATTTT. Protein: CAWSLTVDQPQHF.

Written as DNA, the CDR3 is TGTGCCAGCAGTGGTCAGACGGCGAACACCGGGGAGCTGTTTTTT. It yields the protein CASSGQTANTGELFF. The V call is TRBV2, the J call TRBJ2-2; D call uncertain. Looked up from germline, CDR1 is SNHLY and CDR2 is FYNNEI. The CDR3 spans 15 residues. Trimming took 4 bases from V and 0 from J, leaving 9 bases between them.

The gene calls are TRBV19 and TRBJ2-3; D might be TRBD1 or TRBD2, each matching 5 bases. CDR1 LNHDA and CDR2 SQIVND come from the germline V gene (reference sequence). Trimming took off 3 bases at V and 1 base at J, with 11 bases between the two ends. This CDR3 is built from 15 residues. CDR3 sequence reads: CASSMKGTRTDTQYF. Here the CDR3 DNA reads TGTGCCAGTAGTATGAAAGGGACGCGCACAGATACGCAGTATTTT.

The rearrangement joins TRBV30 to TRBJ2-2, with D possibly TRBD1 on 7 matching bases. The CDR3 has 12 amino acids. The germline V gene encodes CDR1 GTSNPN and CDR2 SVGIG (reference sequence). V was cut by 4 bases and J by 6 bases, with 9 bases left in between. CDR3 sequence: CAWTRGAGELFF. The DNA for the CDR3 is TGTGCCTGGACCAGGGGGGCCGGGGAGCTGTTTTTT.

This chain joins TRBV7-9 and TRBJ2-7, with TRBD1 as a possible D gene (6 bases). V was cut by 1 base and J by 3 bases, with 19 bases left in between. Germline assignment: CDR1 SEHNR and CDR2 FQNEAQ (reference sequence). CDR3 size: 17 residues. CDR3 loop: CASSLGPGQTPLYEQYF. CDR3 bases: TGTGCCAGCAGCTTAGGCCCTGGACAGACTCCTCTCTACGAGCAGTACTTC.

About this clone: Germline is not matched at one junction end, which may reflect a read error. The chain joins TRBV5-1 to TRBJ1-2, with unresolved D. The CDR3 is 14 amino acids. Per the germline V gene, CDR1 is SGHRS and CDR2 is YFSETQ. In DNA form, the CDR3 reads TGTGCCAGCAGCCCACGGACGGGCCGCTATGGCTACACCTTC. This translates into CASSPRTGRYGYTF.

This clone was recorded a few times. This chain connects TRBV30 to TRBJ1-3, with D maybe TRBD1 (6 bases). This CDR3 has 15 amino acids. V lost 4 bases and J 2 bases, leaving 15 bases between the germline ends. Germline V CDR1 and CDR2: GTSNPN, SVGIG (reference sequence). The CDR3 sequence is CAWNRDGSAGNTIYF. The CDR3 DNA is TGTGCCTGGAACAGGGACGGCTCAGCTGGAAACACCATATATTTT.